The present T cell receptor beta chain was sequenced within a study of blood T cells in healthy people across ages. Collection of 8.5 to 10 milliliters of peripheral blood was performed for each donor. The germline gives CDR1 MGHRA, CDR2 YSYEKL. The CDR3 covers 13 residues. Trimming took 1 base from V and 5 from J, leaving 9 bases between them. A second about 7 to 11 cycle PCR used barcoded and J-beta primers. TCRdb redid the calling of the 5' RACE reads with MiXCR, one entry per CDR3 protein. The sample shows around 1,900,000 distinct CDR3 sequences, more than 35% of them seen only once. This clonotype was picked up one time.

The chain employs TRBV4-1 and TRBJ2-7; D call uncertain. The specimen sequenced was blood. The TCR sequence derives from a human donor in good health. The CDR3 loop is CASSQVVGNEQYF. DNA of the CDR3: TGCGCCAGCAGCCAAGTCGTCGGAAACGAGCAGTACTTC.